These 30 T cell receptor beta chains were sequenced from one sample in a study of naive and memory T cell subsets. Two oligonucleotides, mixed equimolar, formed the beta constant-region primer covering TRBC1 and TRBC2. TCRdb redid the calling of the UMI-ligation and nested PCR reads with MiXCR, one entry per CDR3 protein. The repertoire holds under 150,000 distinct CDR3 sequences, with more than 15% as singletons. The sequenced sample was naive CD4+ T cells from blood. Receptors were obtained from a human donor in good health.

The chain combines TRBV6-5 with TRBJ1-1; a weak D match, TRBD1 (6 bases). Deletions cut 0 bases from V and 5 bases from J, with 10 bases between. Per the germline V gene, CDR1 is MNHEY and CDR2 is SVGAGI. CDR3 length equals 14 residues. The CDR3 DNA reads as TGTGCCAGCAGTTACTCGGCAGGGGAAACTGAAGCTTTCTTT. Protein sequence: CASSYSAGETEAFF.

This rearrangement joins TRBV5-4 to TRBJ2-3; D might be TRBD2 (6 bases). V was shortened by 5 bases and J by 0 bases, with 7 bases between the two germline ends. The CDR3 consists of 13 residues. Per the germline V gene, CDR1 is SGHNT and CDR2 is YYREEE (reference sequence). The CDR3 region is CASRDYSTDTQYF. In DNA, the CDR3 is TGTGCCAGCAGGGACTATAGCACAGATACGCAGTATTTT.

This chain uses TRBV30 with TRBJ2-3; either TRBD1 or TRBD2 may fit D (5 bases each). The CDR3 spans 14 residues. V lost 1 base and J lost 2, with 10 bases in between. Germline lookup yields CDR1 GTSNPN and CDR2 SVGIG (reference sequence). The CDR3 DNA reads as TGTGCCTGGAGTGCCGGGACCGACACAGATACGCAGTATTTT. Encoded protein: CAWSAGTDTDTQYF.

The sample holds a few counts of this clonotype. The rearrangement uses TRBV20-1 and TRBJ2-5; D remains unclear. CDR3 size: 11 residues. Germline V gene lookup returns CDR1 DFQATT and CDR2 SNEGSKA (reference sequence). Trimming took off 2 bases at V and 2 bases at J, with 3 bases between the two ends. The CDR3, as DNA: TGCAGTGCTAGAATTCAAGAGACCCAGTACTTC. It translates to CSARIQETQYF.

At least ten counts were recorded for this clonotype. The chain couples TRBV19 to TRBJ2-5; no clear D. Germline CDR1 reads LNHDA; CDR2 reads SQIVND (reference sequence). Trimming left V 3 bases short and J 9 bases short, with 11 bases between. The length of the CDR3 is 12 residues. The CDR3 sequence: CASSMWFEPQYF. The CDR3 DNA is TGTGCCAGTAGTATGTGGTTCGAGCCCCAGTACTTC.

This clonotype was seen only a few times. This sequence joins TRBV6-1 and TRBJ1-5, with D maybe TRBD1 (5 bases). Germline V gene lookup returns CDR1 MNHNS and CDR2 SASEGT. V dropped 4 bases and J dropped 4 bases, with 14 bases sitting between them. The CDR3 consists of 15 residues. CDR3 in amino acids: CASSAEQGKNQPQHF. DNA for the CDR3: TGTGCCAGCAGTGCGGAGCAGGGTAAAAATCAGCCCCAGCATTTT.

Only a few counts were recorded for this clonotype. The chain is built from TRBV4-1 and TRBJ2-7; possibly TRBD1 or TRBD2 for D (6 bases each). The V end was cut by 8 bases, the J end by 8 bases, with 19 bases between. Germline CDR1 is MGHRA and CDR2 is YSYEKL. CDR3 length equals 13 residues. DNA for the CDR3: TGCGCCAGCCAATATGATAAAGGGGGGCAGCAGTACTTC. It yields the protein CASQYDKGGQQYF.

The CDR3 loop is CAIKMTADNSPLHF. The CDR3 region has the DNA TGTGCCATAAAAATGACAGCGGATAATTCACCCCTCCACTTT. V is TRBV10-3 and J is TRBJ1-6, with a possible D match to TRBD1 (5 bases). V lost 9 bases, J lost 5 bases, and 14 bases lay in between. Germline V CDR1 and CDR2: ENHRY, SYGVKD. This CDR3 comprises 14 residues.

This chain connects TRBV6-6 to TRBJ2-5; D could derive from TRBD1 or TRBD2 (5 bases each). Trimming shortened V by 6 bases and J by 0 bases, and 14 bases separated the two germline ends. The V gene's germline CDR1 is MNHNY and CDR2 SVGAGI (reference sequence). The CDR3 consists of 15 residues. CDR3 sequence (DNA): TGTGCCAGCAGAAACCGGGACCACTACCAAGAGACCCAGTACTTC. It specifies CASRNRDHYQETQYF.

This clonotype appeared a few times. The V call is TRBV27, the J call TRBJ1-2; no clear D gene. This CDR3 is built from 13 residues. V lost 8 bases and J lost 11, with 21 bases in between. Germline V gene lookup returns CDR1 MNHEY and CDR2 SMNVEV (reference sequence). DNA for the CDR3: TGTGCCAGCGCGGATGGCCCCCAGATGGCTTACACCTTC. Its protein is CASADGPQMAYTF.

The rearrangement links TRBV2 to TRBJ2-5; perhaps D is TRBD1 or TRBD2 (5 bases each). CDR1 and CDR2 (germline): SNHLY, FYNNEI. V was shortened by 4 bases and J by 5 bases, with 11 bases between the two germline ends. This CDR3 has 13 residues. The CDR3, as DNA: TGTGCCAGCAGTGTGCAGGGACGGGAGACCCAGTACTTC. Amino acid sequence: CASSVQGRETQYF.

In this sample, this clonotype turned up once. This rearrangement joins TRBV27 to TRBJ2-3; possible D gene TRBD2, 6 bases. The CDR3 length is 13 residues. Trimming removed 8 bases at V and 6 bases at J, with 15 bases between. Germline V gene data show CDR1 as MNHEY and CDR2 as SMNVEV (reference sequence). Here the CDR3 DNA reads TGTGCCAGCCGGGGGTCAGAGTGGGATACGCAGTATTTT. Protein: CASRGSEWDTQYF.

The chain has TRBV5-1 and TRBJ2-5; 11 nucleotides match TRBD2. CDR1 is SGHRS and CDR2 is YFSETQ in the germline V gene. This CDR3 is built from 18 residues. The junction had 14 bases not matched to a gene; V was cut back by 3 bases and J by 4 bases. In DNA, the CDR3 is TGCGCCAGCAGCTCCTACTCCCGGGTAGCGGGAGGGCGAGAGACCCAGTACTTC. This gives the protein CASSSYSRVAGGRETQYF.

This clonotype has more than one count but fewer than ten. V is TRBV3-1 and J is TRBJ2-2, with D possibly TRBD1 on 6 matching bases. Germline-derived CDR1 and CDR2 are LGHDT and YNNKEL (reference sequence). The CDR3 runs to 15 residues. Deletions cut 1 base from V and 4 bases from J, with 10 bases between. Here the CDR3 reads CASSQAWDTTGELFF. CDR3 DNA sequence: TGTGCCAGCAGCCAAGCGTGGGACACCACCGGGGAGCTGTTTTTT.

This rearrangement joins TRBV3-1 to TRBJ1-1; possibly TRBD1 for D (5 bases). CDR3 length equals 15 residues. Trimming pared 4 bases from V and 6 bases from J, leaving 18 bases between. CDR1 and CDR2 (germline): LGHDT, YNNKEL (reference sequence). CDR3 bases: TGTGCCAGCAGCCTTCCCTCGGGGGAGGGAGCTGAAGCTTTCTTT. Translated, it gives CASSLPSGEGAEAFF.

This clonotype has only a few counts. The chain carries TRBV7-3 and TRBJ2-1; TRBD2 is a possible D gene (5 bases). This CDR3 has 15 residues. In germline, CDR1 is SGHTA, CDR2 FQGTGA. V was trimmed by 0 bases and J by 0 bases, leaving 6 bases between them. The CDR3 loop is CASSLTGDSYNEQFF. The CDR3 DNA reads TGTGCCAGCAGCTTAACGGGAGACTCCTACAATGAGCAGTTCTTC.

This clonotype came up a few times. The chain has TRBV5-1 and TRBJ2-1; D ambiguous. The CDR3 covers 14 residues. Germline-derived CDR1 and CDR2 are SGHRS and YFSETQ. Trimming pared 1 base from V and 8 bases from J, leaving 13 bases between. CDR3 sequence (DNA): TGCGCCAGCAGCTTGTACAGCCATAGTGATGAGCAGTTCTTC. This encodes CASSLYSHSDEQFF.

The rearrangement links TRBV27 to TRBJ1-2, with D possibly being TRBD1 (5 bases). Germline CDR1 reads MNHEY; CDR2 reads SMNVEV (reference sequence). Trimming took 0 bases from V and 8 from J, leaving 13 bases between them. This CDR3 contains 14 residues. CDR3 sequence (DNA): TGTGCCAGCAGTTTATCGTACAGGCTGGAAGGCTACACCTTC. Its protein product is CASSLSYRLEGYTF.

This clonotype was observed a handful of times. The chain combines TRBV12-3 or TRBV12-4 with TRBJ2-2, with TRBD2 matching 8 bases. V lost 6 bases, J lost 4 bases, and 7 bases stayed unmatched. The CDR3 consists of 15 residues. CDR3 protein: CASRPREVGTGELFF. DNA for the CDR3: TGTGCCAGCAGACCGCGGGAGGTTGGCACCGGGGAGCTGTTTTTT.

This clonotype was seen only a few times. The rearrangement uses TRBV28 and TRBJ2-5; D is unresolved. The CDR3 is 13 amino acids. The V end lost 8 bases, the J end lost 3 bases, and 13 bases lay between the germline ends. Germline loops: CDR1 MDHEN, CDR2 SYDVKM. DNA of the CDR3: TGTGCCAGCGCAAAAGAGGAAAAAGAGACCCAGTACTTC. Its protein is CASAKEEKETQYF.

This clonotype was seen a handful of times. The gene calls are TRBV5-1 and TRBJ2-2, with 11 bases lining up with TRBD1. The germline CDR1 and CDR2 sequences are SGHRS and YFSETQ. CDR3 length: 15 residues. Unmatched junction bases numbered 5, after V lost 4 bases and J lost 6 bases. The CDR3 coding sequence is TGCGCCAGCAGCCCCGGACAGGGGGCAGCCGGGGAGCTGTTTTTT. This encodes CASSPGQGAAGELFF.

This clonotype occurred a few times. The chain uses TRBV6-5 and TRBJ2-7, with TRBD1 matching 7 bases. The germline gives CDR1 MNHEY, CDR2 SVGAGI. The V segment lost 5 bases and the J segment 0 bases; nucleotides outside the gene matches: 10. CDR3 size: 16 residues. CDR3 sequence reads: CASSPRDSPSSYEQYF. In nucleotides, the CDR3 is TGTGCCAGCAGTCCCAGGGACAGCCCGAGCTCCTACGAGCAGTACTTC.

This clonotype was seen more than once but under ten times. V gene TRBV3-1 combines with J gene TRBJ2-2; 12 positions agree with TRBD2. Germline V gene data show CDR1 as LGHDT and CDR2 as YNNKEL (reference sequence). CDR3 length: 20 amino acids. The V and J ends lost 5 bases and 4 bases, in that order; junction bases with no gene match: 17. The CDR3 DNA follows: TGTGCCAGCAGCAGCGCCGGGACTAGCGGGCCCAGGCGTGGCACCGGGGAGCTGTTTTTT. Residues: CASSSAGTSGPRRGTGELFF. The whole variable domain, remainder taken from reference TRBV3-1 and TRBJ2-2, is DTAVSQTPKYLVTQMGNDKSIKCEQNLGHDTMYWYKQDSKKFLKIMFSYNNKELIINETVPNRFSPKSPDKAHLNLHINSLELGDSAVYFCASSSAGTSGPRRGTGELFFGEGSRLTVL.

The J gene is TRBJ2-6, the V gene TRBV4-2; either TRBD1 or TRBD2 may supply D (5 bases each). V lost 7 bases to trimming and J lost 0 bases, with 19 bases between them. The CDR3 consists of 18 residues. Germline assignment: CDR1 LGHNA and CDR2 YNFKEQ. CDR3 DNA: TGTGCCAGCACCAACAAACCGGGACGTGACTCTGGGGCCAACGTCCTGACTTTC. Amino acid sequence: CASTNKPGRDSGANVLTF.

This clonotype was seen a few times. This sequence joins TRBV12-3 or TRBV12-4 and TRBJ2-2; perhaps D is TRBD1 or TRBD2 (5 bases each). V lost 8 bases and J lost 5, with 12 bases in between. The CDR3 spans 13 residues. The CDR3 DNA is TGTGCCAGCCTGACGAGGGGAACCGGGGAGCTGTTTTTT. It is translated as CASLTRGTGELFF.

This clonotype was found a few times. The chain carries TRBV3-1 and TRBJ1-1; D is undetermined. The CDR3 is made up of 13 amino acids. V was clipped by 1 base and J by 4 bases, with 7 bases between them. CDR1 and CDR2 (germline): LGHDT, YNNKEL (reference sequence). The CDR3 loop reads CASSQASITEAFF. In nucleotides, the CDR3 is TGTGCCAGCAGCCAAGCTAGTATCACTGAAGCTTTCTTT.

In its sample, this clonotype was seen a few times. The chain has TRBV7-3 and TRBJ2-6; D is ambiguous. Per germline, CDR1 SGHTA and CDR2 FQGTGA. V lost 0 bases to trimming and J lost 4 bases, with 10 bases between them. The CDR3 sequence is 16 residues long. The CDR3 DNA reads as TGTGCCAGCAGCTTAACTGGAAAGCCCGGGGCCAACGTCCTGACTTTC. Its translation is CASSLTGKPGANVLTF.

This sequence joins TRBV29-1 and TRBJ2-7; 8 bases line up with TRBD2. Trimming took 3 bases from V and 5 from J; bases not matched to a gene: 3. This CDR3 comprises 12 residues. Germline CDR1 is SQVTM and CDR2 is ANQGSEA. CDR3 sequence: CSVEREVNEQYF. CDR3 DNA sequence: TGCAGCGTTGAGCGGGAGGTGAACGAGCAGTACTTC.

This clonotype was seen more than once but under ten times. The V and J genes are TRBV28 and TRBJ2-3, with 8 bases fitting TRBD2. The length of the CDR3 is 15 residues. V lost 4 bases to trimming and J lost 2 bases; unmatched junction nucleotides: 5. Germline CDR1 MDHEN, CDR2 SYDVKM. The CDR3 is CASSSQRGNTDTQYF. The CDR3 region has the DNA TGTGCCAGCAGTTCCCAGCGGGGGAACACAGATACGCAGTATTTT.

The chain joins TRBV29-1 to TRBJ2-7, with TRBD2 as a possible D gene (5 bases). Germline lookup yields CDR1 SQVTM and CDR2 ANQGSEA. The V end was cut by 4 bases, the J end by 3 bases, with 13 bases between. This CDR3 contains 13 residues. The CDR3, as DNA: TGCAGCGTTGCTGAGGACTTAGTCTACGAGCAGTACTTC. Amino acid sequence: CSVAEDLVYEQYF.